The clone carrying this T cell receptor (beta chain) was picked up a small number of times. Its target is unknown. The germline gene is not matched at one end of the junction; a read error may be the cause. The data stem from a study of T cell repertoires in cytomegalovirus infection. Germline V CDR1 and CDR2: MDHEN, SYDVKM. This CDR3 region has 14 residues. From the reads, TCRdb called clonotypes with MiXCR, one entry per CDR3 protein. The table lists approximately 350,000 distinct CDR3 sequences, about 35% of them singletons. This receptor was taken from a human donor in good health (CMV status not recorded). Some clones in this sample may be carry-over from other donors' samples. The sequencing here drew on cultured PBMCs, taken from culture after CMV antigen stimulation. The chain uses TRBV28 and TRBJ1-1; D gene unclear. DNA of the CDR3: TGTGCCAGCAGGACTTTCCAGGAGACACCGAGTGTAATCTTT. It translates to CASRTFQETPSVIF.